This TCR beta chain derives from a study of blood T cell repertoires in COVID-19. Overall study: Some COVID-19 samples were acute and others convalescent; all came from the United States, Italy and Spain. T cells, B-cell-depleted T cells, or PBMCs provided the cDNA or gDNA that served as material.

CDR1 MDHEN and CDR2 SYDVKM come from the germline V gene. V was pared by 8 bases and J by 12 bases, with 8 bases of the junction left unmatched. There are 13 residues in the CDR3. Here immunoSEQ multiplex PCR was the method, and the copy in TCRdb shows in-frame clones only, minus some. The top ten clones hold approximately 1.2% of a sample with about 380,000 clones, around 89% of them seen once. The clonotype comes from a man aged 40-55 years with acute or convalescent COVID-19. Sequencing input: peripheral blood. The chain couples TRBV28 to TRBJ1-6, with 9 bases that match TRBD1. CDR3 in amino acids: CASQGTGIKPLHF. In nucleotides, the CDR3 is TGTGCCAGCCAGGGGACAGGGATTAAACCCCTCCACTTT.